This T cell receptor (beta chain) is drawn from a study of blood T cell repertoires in COVID-19 (dated by TCRdb to the early 2020s). A note on the overall study: The collaborator samples originated in the United States, Italy and Spain and spanned the acute and convalescent phases of COVID-19. The material from the prospective study consisted of cDNA or gDNA derived from T cells, B-cell-depleted T cells, or PBMCs. Deeply sampled blood TCRbeta repertoires from subjects exposed to, actively infected with, or recovered from COVID-19 were included in the dataset. A freely available public database, intended as a resource for researchers studying the immune response to SARS-CoV-2, is where the repertoires were released. The samples were drawn from the first 160 participants of the ongoing ImmuneRACE study and from 950 to 1,500 subjects provided by 6 global collaborators. The sample metadata nearly always contained a de-identified subject ID, COVID-19 status, age in years and sex. Where HLA class I and class II types were available, the types were taken from metadata supplied by the sample provider, not from assay-based typing. What the study reported, not specific to this receptor: The amount of clinical and demographic metadata varied by source and participant and was provided uncurated.

A note on this clone: The clone's antigen remains unknown. Base-call qualities are not available, and no considerably larger clone is one nucleotide away.

Per the germline V gene, KGHSH is the CDR1 and LQKENI is the CDR2. V is pruned by 3 bases and J by 7 bases, leaving 14 bases of the junction without a gene match. There are 17 amino acids in the CDR3, from cysteine to phenylalanine inclusive. Only the CDR3 DNA stays, 51 bases, in frame from base 1. Participants in the prospective study were enrolled through a virtual design, were aged about 18 to 100 years, and lived in roughly 26 United States geographic areas. Cohort assignment in the prospective study relied on participant-reported clinical history from a screening survey and a study questionnaire. A participant counted as exposed if, within 2 weeks of entering the study, that participant had been in contact with someone who had a PCR-confirmed or clinician-diagnosed COVID-19 case. In the prospective study, whole blood, serum and a nasopharyngeal or oropharyngeal swab were collected from each participant by mobile phlebotomists. Over a roughly 2-month period, participants in the prospective study had the option of providing additional blood draws and questionnaires. Before DNA extraction, blood samples from the prospective study were shipped at room temperature or frozen.

The immunoSEQ Assay, a bias-controlled multiplex PCR, was used to amplify TCRbeta CDR3 regions from genomic DNA. The source study handled its data this way. The number of nucleated cells in each sample was estimated from the amplification of reference gene primers within the assay. Sequence reads were collapsed and filtered to measure the absolute abundance of every unique TCRbeta CDR3 rearrangement. Productive Simpson clonality was computed per sample as the square root of Simpson's diversity index over productive rearrangements. The source is immuneACCESS, and TCRdb retained only in-frame sequences with V and J called. Part of the clones is not carried over; for the studies checked, unresolved V genes explain less than half of this, and the remainder is unexplained. The V and J calls and the clone size are those of that table, but D and trimming were determined from the DNA. The sample table holds roughly 250,000 clones, of which 80% to 90% were seen once. The top ten hold about 1% of the sample.

Sequences were obtained from PBMCs or T cells enriched from blood (not recorded which). Recombination joined TRBV18 with TRBJ1-2; a stretch of 10 junction bases matches TRBD1. This TCR came from a middle-aged man who had been exposed to COVID-19. This receptor carries the CDR3 CASSPNQGQGRIGGYTF. The sequenced DNA: TGTGCCAGCTCACCCAACCAGGGACAGGGGAGAATTGGTGGCTACACCTTC.